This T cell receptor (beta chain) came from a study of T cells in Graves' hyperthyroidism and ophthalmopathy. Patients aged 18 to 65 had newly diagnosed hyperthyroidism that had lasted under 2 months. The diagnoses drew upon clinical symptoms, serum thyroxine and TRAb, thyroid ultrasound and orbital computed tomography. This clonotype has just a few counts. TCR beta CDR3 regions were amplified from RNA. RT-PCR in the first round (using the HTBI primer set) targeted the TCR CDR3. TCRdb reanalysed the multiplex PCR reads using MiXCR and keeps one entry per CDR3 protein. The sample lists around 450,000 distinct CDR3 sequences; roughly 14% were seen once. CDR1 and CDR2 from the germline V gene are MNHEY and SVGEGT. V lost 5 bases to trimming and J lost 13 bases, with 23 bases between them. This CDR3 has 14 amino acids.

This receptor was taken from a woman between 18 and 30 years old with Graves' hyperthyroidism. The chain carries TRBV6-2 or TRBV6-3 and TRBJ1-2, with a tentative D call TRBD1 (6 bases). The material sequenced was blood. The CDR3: CASSNLDRDSVFTF. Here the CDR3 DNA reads TGTGCCAGCAGTAACCTGGACAGAGACTCGGTGTTCACCTTC.